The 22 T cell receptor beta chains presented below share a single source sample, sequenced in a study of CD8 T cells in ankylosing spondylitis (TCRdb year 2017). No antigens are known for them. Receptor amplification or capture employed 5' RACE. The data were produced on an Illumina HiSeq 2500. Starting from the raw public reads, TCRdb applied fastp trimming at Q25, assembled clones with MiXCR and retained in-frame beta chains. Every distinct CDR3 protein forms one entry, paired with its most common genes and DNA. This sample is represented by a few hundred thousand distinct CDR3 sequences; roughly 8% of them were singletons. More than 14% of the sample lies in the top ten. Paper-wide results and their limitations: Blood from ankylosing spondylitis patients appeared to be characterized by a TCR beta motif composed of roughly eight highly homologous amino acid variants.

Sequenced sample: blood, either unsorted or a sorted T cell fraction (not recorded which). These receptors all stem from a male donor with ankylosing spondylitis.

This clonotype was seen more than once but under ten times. The CDR3 nucleotides read TGTGCCAGCAGCTTAACGGACAGGGAGGGCTACACCTTC. Encoded protein: CASSLTDREGYTF. This chain joins TRBV7-3 and TRBJ1-2; TRBD1 agrees at 8 bases. The CDR3 spans 13 residues. Germline CDR1 SGHTA, CDR2 FQGTGA. V lost 0 bases to trimming and J lost 8 bases; unmatched junction nucleotides: 2.

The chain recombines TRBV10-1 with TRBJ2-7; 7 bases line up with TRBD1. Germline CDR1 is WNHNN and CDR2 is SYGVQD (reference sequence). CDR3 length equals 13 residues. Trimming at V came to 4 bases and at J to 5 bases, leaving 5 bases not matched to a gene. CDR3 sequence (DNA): TGCGCCAGCAGTGTAGGACAGGTCCACGAGCAGTACTTC. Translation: CASSVGQVHEQYF.

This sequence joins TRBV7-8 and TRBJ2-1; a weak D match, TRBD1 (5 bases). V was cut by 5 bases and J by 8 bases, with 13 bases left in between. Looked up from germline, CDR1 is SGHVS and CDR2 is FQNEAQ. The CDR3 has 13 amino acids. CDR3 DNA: TGTGCCAGCAGCCCTAGGGGCCTGGATGAGCAGTTCTTC. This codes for CASSPRGLDEQFF.

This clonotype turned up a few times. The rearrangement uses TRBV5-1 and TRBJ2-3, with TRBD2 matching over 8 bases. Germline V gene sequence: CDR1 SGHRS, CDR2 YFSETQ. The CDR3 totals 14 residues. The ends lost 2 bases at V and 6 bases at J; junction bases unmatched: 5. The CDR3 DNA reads TGCGCCAGCAGCTTCAGCGGGAGTTGGGATACGCAGTATTTT. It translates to CASSFSGSWDTQYF.

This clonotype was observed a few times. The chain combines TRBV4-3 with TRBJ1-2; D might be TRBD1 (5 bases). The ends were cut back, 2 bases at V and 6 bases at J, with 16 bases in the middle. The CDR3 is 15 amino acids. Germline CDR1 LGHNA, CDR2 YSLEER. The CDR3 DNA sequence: TGCGCCAGCAGCCAACCTGGGGCGTTCGCCCATGGCTACACCTTC. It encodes CASSQPGAFAHGYTF.

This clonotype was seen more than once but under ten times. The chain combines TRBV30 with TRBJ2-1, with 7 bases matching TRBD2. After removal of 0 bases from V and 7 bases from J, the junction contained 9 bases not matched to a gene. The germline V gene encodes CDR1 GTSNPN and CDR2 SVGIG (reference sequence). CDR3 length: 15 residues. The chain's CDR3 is CAWSVGLAVSNEQFF. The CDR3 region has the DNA TGTGCCTGGAGTGTAGGGCTAGCGGTTTCTAATGAGCAGTTCTTC.

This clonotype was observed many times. CDR3 sequence: CSARPTGGGRLYEQYF. The CDR3 DNA is TGCAGTGCTAGACCCACCGGGGGCGGGAGACTCTACGAGCAGTACTTC. The rearrangement uses TRBV20-1 and TRBJ2-7; D is possibly TRBD2 (7 bases). CDR3 length: 16 residues. Trimming pared 2 bases from V and 3 bases from J, leaving 20 bases between. Germline CDR1 DFQATT, CDR2 SNEGSKA (reference sequence).

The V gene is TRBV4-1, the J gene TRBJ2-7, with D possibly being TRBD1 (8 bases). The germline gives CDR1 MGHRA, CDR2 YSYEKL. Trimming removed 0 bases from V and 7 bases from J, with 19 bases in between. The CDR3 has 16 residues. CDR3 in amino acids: CASSQEGGATGEEQYF. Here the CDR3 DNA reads TGCGCCAGCAGCCAAGAGGGGGGGGCGACAGGGGAAGAGCAGTACTTC.

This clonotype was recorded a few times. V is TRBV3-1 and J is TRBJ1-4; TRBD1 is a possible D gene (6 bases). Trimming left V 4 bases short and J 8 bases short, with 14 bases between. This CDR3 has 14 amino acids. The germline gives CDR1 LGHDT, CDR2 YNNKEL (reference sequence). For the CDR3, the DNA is TGTGCCAGCAGCCCAGGGGCTAGGCAGGAAAAACTGTTTTTT. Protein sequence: CASSPGARQEKLFF.

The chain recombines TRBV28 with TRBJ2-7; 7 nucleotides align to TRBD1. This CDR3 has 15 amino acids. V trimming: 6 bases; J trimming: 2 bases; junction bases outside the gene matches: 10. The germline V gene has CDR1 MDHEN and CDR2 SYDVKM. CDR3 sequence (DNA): TGTGCCAGCAGACAGAACCCGGGACAGACCTACGAGCAGTACTTC. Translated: CASRQNPGQTYEQYF.

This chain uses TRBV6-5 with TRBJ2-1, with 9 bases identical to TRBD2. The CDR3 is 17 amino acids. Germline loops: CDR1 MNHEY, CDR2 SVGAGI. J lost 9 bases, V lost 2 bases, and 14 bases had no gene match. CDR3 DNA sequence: TGTGCCAGCAGTTACATTCGCATAGCGGGAGATAATGGTGAGCAGTTCTTC. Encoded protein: CASSYIRIAGDNGEQFF.

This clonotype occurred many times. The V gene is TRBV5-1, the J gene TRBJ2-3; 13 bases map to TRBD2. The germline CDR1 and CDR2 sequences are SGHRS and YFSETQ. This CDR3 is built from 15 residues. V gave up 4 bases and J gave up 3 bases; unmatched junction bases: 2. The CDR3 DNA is TGCGCCAGCAGCCGGGGACTAGCGGGAACAGATACGCAGTATTTT. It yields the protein CASSRGLAGTDTQYF.

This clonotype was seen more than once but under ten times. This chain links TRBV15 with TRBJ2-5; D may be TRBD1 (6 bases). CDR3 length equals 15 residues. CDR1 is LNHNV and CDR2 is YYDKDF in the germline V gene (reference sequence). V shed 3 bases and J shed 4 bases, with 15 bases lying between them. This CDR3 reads CATSRSGGQLETQYF. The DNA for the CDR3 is TGTGCCACCAGCAGGTCCGGCGGACAGCTAGAGACCCAGTACTTC.

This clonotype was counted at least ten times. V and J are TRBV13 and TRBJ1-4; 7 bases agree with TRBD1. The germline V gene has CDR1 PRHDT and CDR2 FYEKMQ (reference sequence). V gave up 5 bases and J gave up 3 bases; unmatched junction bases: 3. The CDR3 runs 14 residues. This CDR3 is CASSLGTANEKLFF. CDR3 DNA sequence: TGTGCCAGCAGCCTCGGGACAGCTAATGAAAAACTGTTTTTT.

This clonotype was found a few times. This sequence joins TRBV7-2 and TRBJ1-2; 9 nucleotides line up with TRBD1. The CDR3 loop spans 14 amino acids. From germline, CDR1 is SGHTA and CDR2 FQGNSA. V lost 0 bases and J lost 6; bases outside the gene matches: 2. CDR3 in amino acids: CASSLARTGDGYTF. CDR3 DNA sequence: TGTGCCAGCAGCTTAGCCCGGACAGGGGATGGCTACACCTTC. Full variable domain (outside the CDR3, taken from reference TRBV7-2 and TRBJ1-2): GAGVSQSPSNKVTEKGKDVELRCDPISGHTALYWYRQSLGQGLEFLIYFQGNSAPDKSGLPSDRFSAERTGGSVSTLTIQRTQQEDSAVYLCASSLARTGDGYTFGSGTRLTVV.

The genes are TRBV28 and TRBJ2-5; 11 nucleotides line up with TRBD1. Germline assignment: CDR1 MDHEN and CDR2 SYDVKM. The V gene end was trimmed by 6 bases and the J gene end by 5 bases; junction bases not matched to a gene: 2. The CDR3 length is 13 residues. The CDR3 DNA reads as TGTGCCAGCAGGGACAGGGGGCGGGAGACCCAGTACTTC. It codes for CASRDRGRETQYF.

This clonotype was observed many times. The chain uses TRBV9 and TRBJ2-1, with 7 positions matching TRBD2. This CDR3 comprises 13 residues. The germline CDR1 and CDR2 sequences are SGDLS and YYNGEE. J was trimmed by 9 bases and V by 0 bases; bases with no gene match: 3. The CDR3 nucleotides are TGTGCCAGCAGCGTAGGGGGGGGAACTGAGCAGTTCTTC. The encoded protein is CASSVGGGTEQFF.

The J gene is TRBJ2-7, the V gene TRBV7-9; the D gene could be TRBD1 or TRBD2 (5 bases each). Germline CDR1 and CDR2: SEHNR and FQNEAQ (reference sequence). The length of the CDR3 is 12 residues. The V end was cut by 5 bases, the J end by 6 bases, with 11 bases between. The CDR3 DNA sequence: TGTGCCAGCAGCATGGGGGTTTCCGAGCAGTACTTC. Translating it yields CASSMGVSEQYF.

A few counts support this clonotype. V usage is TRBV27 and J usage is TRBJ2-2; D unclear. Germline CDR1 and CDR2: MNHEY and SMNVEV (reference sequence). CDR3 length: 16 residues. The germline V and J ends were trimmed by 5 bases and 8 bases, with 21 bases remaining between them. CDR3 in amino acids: CASSPRSIHSGGELFF. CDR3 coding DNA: TGTGCCAGCAGTCCCCGCTCCATCCACTCCGGGGGGGAGCTGTTTTTT.

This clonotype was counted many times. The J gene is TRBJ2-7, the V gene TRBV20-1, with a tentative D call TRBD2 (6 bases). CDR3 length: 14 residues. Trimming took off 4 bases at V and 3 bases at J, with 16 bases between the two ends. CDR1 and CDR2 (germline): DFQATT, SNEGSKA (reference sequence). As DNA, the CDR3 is TGCAGTGCTATCGCGGGGCAGGGTAGCTACGAGCAGTACTTC. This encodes CSAIAGQGSYEQYF.

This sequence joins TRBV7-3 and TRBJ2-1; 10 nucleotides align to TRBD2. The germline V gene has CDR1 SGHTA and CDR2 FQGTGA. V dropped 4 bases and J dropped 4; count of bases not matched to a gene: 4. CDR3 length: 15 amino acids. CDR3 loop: CASSSQRGGYNEQFF. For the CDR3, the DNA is TGTGCCAGCAGCTCGCAGCGGGGGGGGTACAATGAGCAGTTCTTC.

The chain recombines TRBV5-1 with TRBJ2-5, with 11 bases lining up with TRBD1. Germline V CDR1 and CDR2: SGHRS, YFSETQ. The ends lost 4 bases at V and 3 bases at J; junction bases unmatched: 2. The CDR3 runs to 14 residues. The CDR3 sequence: CASSAGQGEETQYF. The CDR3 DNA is TGCGCCAGCAGCGCGGGACAGGGGGAAGAGACCCAGTACTTC.